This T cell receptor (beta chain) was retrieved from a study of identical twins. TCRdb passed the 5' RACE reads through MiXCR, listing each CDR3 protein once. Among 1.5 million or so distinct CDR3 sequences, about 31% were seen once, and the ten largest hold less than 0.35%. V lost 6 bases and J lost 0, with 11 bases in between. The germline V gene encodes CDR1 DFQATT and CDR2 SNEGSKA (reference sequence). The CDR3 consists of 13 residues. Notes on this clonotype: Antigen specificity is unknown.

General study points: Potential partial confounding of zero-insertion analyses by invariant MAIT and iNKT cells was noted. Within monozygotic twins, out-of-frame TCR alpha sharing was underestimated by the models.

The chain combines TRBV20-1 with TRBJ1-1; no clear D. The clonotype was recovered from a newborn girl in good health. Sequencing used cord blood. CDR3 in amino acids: CSAALGLNTEAFF. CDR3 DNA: TGCAGTGCCGCCCTTGGGTTGAACACTGAAGCTTTCTTT.